This TCR beta chain was sequenced for a study of T cell changes during pregnancy in multiple sclerosis. This CDR3 comprises 15 residues. The V gene's germline CDR1 is SGHRS and CDR2 YFSETQ. V was trimmed by 4 bases and J by 5 bases, leaving 16 bases between them. The data were produced by immunoSEQ multiplex PCR, yet TCRdb's version contains in-frame clones alone and is incomplete. The data show about 94,000 clones, with 93% seen just once and 0.99% held by the top ten. The chain uses TRBV5-1 and TRBJ2-1, with D possibly being TRBD2 (6 bases). The sequence derives from a female donor with multiple sclerosis, enrolled in a pregnancy study. The source was peripheral blood, collected after pregnancy. CDR3 in DNA: TGCGCCAGCAGCCCGGACTATCTCGGACACAATGAGCAGTTCTTC. It encodes CASSPDYLGHNEQFF.